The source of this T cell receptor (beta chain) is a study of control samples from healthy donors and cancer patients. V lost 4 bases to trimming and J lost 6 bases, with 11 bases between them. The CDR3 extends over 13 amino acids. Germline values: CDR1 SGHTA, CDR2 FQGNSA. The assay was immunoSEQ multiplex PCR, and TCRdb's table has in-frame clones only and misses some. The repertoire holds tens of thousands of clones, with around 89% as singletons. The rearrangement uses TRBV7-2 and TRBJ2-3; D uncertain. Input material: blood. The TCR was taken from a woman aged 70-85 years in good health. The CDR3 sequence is CASSSGPRDTQYF. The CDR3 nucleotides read TGTGCCAGCAGCTCCGGACCTCGCGATACGCAGTATTTT.